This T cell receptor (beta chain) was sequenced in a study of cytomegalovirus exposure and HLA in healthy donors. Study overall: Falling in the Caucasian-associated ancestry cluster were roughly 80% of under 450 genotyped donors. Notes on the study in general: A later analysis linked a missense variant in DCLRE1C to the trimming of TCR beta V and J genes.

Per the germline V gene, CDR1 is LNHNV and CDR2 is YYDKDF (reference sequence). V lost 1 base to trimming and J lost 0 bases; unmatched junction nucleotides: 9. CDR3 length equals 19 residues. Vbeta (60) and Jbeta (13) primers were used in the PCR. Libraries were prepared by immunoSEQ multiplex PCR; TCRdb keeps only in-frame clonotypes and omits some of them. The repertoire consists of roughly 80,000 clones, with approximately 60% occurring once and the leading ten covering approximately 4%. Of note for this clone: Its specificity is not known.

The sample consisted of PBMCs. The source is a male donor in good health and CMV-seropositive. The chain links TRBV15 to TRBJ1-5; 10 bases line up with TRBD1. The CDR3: CATSRGRGDRGYSNQPQHF. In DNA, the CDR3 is TGTGCCACCAGCAGAGGAAGAGGGGACAGGGGATATAGCAATCAGCCCCAGCATTTT.